The text below deals with one T cell receptor beta chain. What it binds is not known. The repertoire was sequenced with immunoSEQ multiplex PCR; TCRdb's copy has only in-frame clones and lacks some. The profile covers roughly 64,000 clones, with about 89% appearing a single time and 3.8% taken by the ten largest. The germline V gene encodes CDR1 SGHRS and CDR2 YFSETQ. The V end was cut by 0 bases, the J end by 6 bases, with 9 bases between. This CDR3 spans 14 amino acids. Mixed chimerism was transient after nonmyeloablative marrow transplants from related graft donors. These data come from a study of Tregs in tolerant kidney transplant recipients. General study points: Nucleotide sequences could not be compared across some patients' samples due to primer changes. Tolerant patients' donor-specific Tregs expanded beyond overall Tregs, suggesting antigen-driven growth.

The V and J genes are TRBV5-1 and TRBJ2-2, with a tentative D call TRBD2 (6 bases). The receptor was derived from a human patient who received a combined kidney and bone marrow transplant. Certain T cells may be donor cells from the graft. The sample was CD4+ T cells from blood (PBMCs), taken 6 months after the transplant. CDR3 nucleotides: TGCGCCAGCAGCTTGGTGGGGAGGTCCGGGGAGCTGTTTTTT. Residues: CASSLVGRSGELFF. Using reference TRBV5-1 and TRBJ2-2 for the parts outside the CDR3, the full variable domain is KAGVTQTPRYLIKTRGQQVTLSCSPISGHRSVSWYQQTPGQGLQFLFEYFSETQRNKGNFPGRFSGRQFSNSRSEMNVSTLELGDSALYLCASSLVGRSGELFFGEGSRLTVL.